This entry concerns a single TCR beta chain. This clone was observed a handful of times. Which antigen it targets is not known. No much larger clonotype is one base removed from it; base qualities were not supplied. Reading the germline V gene (reference sequence) gives CDR1 MNHEY and CDR2 SMNVEV. The CDR3, cysteine through phenylalanine, is 16 amino acids long. Only CDR3 DNA remains: 48 bases, in frame from the first base. V and J are truncated by 0 bases and 4 bases respectively, leaving an intervening sequence of 14 bases. These data belong to a study of CD8+ T cells in alopecia areata (dated by TCRdb to the late 2010s). Background on the whole study: The treated patients took part in an open-label pilot trial in which moderate-to-severe alopecia areata was treated with oral tofacitinib at 5 to 10 mg twice daily. Scalp clonality was compared across normal scalp (n=4), patchy alopecia areata scalp (n=8), and alopecia totalis/universalis scalp (n=8). The RNA source kit depended on sample type: the PAXgene miRNA kit for fixed scalp, the miRNeasy kit for PBMCs, and the RNeasy kit for mouse skin. Patients on tofacitinib were biopsied at baseline and after 4 and 24 weeks of treatment, and several of the patients also had a later scalp biopsy. In both human patients and the C3H/HeJ mouse model, the study applied high-throughput TCRbeta sequencing to look at T cell clonal expansion in alopecia areata. In humans, TCRbeta sequencing was performed on scalp tissue and on sorted CD4+ and CD8+ peripheral blood T cells from healthy controls and from patients with patchy or totalis/universalis alopecia areata. Amplification of TCRbeta CDR3 regions was done by immunoSEQ multiplex PCR using 35 Vbeta forward primers and 13 Jbeta reverse primers. Tofacitinib was given for 6 to 18 months, followed by 6 months of follow-up off drug to assess delayed response and recurrence.

The paper as a whole reports these results and caveats: Compared with mice, TCR sequences shared between patients were less clear, possibly partly because of HLA diversity across the patient population. Unlike mouse skin, where gammadelta T cells dominate, normal human skin contains resident alphabeta T cells that get sequenced too, which complicates analysis of the scalp TCR repertoire. Compared with normal scalp, lesional scalp, particularly in alopecia totalis/universalis, had higher clonality and more expanded CD8+ clones, which suggests antigenic drive.

The time point label for this specimen denotes: baseline before oral tofacitinib. Peripheral blood and lesional scalp punch biopsies were obtained from patients with alopecia areata. PBMCs were isolated by density centrifugation and stained for CD3, CD4 and CD8, and CD4+ and CD8+ T cells were sorted on a FACSAria. Libraries were built with the immunoSEQ multiplex PCR assay. RNA was extracted from all samples and reverse transcribed into cDNA, which served as template for TCR sequencing. SuperScript III was used to make first-strand cDNA, primed with a 2:1 mix of oligo-dT and random hexamers. A synthetic immune receptor repertoire was used to assess amplification bias, and residual bias was removed computationally. The published analysis was carried out like this. Raw reads were preprocessed to remove errors, and CDR3 was defined according to IMGT conventions as the region from the conserved cysteine to phenylalanine. Clonality was computed by normalizing Shannon entropy by log2 of the number of productive unique TCRs and subtracting the result from 1. Scalp TCRbeta sequences were cross-referenced with sorted blood CD4 and CD8 repertoires so that the CD4 or CD8 identity of scalp clones could be inferred. TCRdb holds this immuneACCESS table with in-frame rearrangements only. Some clones are missing; in checked studies, unresolved V genes explain under half, and the rest has no known cause. V, J and clone size were drawn from that table, and D and trimming were deduced from the DNA. The sample table shows roughly 170,000 clones, and just under 60% are seen once. The leading ten clones occupy about 15% of the sample.

This specimen consisted of CD4+ T cells sorted from blood, obtained at week 0. The rearranged chain carries TRBV27 and TRBJ2-3, and perhaps TRBD1 as D gene, on 5 matching bases. This receptor was obtained from a human donor with alopecia areata. The DNA sequence is as follows: TGTGCCAGCAGTTTATCACCAGGGTTCGGTTCAGATACGCAGTATTTT. Its translation is CASSLSPGFGSDTQYF.